The 23 T cell receptor beta chains in this list originate from one sample, sequenced in a study of OX40 agonist ivuxolimab in advanced cancers. The repertoire was sequenced with immunoSEQ multiplex PCR; TCRdb's copy has only in-frame clones and lacks some. Of 30,000 to 45,000 clones listed, around 87% are singletons. The input for sequencing was CD4+ or CD8+ T cells sorted from blood, taken in a trial of the OX40 agonist ivuxolimab. These receptors were collected from an adult with an advanced solid tumor such as melanoma, head and neck, liver or kidney cancer.

This chain's CDR3 is CASSPNREGYGYTF. For the CDR3, the DNA is TGTGCCAGCTCACCAAACAGGGAAGGGTATGGCTACACCTTC. The V gene is TRBV18, the J gene TRBJ1-2, with D tentatively TRBD1 (6 bases). Trimming shortened V by 2 bases and J by 5 bases, and 12 bases separated the two germline ends. Germline-derived CDR1 and CDR2 are KGHSH and LQKENI. This CDR3 region has 14 residues.

The chain combines TRBV5-4 with TRBJ2-7, with 7 nucleotides matching TRBD1. The CDR3 sequence is 15 residues long. Trimming cost V 5 bases and J 1 base; bases outside gene matches: 9. CDR1 SGHNT and CDR2 YYREEE come from the germline V gene (reference sequence). For the CDR3, the DNA is TGTGCCAGCAGACCCGGGACAGCGACTTCCTACGAGCAGTACTTC. Protein: CASRPGTATSYEQYF.

The rearrangement uses TRBV9 and TRBJ2-1; 8 bases match TRBD2. The germline gives CDR1 SGDLS, CDR2 YYNGEE. J gave up 9 bases and V 0 bases, and 5 bases lay outside the gene matches. CDR3 length: 14 amino acids. CDR3 sequence (DNA): TGTGCCAGCAGCGTAGCTTATCGGGGGGGTGAGCAGTTCTTC. It specifies CASSVAYRGGEQFF.

This chain links TRBV9 with TRBJ1-3; no firm D call. The CDR3 is made up of 15 amino acids. Per germline, CDR1 SGDLS and CDR2 YYNGEE. The V end was cut by 2 bases, the J end by 0 bases, with 9 bases between. The CDR3 DNA sequence: TGTGCCAGCAGCGTCTCGGATAGCTCTGGAAACACCATATATTTT. Translated: CASSVSDSSGNTIYF.

J is TRBJ2-1 and V is TRBV19; 8 nucleotides match TRBD2. Germline lookup yields CDR1 LNHDA and CDR2 SQIVND (reference sequence). Losses at the gene ends were 1 base for V and 5 bases for J; bases not matched to a gene: 4. The CDR3 extends over 15 amino acids. For the CDR3, the DNA is TGTGCCAGTAGTATAGGGGGACTAGACCACAATGAGCAGTTCTTC. Translating it yields CASSIGGLDHNEQFF.

The J gene is TRBJ2-5, the V gene TRBV5-4, with D perhaps being TRBD1 or TRBD2 (5 bases each). Trimming left V 4 bases short and J 1 base short, with 14 bases between. Germline lookup yields CDR1 SGHNT and CDR2 YYREEE (reference sequence). This CDR3 has 15 residues. The CDR3 nucleotides are TGTGCCAGCAGCCAGGAACCGGGACCCCAAGAGACCCAGTACTTC. Residues: CASSQEPGPQETQYF. Combining the CDR3 with reference TRBV5-4 and TRBJ2-5 gives the whole variable domain ETGVTQSPTHLIKTRGQQVTLRCSSQSGHNTVSWYQQALGQGPQFIFQYYREEENGRGNFPPRFSGLQFPNYSSELNVNALELDDSALYLCASSQEPGPQETQYFGPGTRLLVL.

The rearrangement uses TRBV6-5 and TRBJ2-6; 10 bases are a match to TRBD1. The V gene's germline CDR1 is MNHEY and CDR2 SVGAGI. The V gene end was trimmed by 4 bases and the J gene end by 14 bases; junction bases not matched to a gene: 8. The length of the CDR3 is 14 residues. CDR3 in DNA: TGTGCCAGCAGTTTGGCCGGGACAGGGGAGTTCCTGACTTTC. This encodes CASSLAGTGEFLTF.

The V gene is TRBV28, the J gene TRBJ1-2; 10 bases agree with TRBD1. Germline lookup yields CDR1 MDHEN and CDR2 SYDVKM. Losses at the gene ends were 6 bases for V and 3 bases for J; bases not matched to a gene: 4. CDR3 size: 14 residues. CDR3 region: CASSLGQGHYGYTF. The CDR3 DNA sequence: TGTGCCAGCAGCCTGGGACAGGGGCACTATGGCTACACCTTC.

The chain employs TRBV19 and TRBJ2-3; 8 bases map to TRBD1. The CDR3 is 12 residues long. The V gene's germline CDR1 is LNHDA and CDR2 SQIVND (reference sequence). Losses at the gene ends were 10 bases for V and 5 bases for J; bases not matched to a gene: 5. The CDR3 sequence: CAIGQGGDTQYF. For the CDR3, the DNA is TGTGCCATCGGACAGGGTGGAGATACGCAGTATTTT.

J is TRBJ2-1 and V is TRBV7-3; 13 bases map to TRBD2. The V segment lost 5 bases and the J segment 10 bases; nucleotides outside the gene matches: 5. CDR1 is SGHTA, CDR2 FQGTGA, per germline. The CDR3 runs to 14 residues. This chain's CDR3 is CASSETSGRDEQFF. CDR3 bases: TGTGCCAGCAGCGAAACTAGCGGGAGGGACGAGCAGTTCTTC.

This chain connects TRBV30 to TRBJ2-3; 10 nucleotides match TRBD2. CDR1 and CDR2 (germline): GTSNPN, SVGIG (reference sequence). Trimming cost V 3 bases and J 1 base; bases outside gene matches: 1. The length of the CDR3 is 14 residues. The CDR3 is CAWRSGRGTDTQYF. The DNA for the CDR3 is TGTGCCTGGAGAAGCGGGAGGGGCACAGATACGCAGTATTTT.

The chain carries TRBV2 and TRBJ2-7; D gene uncertain. CDR3 length: 12 amino acids. Germline assignment: CDR1 SNHLY and CDR2 FYNNEI. V lost 3 bases, J lost 4 bases, and 7 bases lay in between. CDR3 in DNA: TGTGCCAGCAGTGACCTGGCTTACGAGCAGTACTTC. This sequence encodes CASSDLAYEQYF. The full variable domain, with the rest looked up from reference TRBV2 and TRBJ2-7, is EPEVTQTPSHQVTQMGQEVILRCVPISNHLYFYWYRQILGQKVEFLVSFYNNEISEKSEIFDDQFSVERPDGSNFTLKIRSTKLEDSAMYFCASSDLAYEQYFGPGTRLTVT.

The genes are TRBV1 and TRBJ1-1. TRBV1 is designated a pseudogene. CDR3 length: 14 residues. CDR3 in DNA: TGCACCAGCAGATCTTGGGGAGGGGGGCCTGAAGCTTTCTTT. This gives the protein CTSRSWGGGPEAFF.

This clone was seen more than once but under ten times. The genes are TRBV28 and TRBJ1-5; D may be TRBD1 (6 bases). V was shortened by 3 bases and J by 6 bases, with 9 bases between the two germline ends. The CDR3 runs to 13 residues. Per germline, CDR1 MDHEN and CDR2 SYDVKM. In DNA form, the CDR3 reads TGTGCCAGCAGTTTTGGCAGGGGTCAGCCCCAGCATTTT. It translates to CASSFGRGQPQHF.

The rearrangement joins TRBV5-4 to TRBJ2-3, with D possibly matching TRBD2 (6 bases). The CDR3 consists of 13 residues. Trimming left V 0 bases short and J 4 bases short, with 6 bases between. The germline gives CDR1 SGHNT, CDR2 YYREEE (reference sequence). The CDR3 bases are TGTGCCAGCAGCTTGGGGGGGGCAGATACGCAGTATTTT. It yields the protein CASSLGGADTQYF.

This clone came up once. The chain carries TRBV28 and TRBJ1-1; D remains unclear. The CDR3 is 14 amino acids. CDR1 and CDR2 (germline): MDHEN, SYDVKM. Between the trimmed V and J ends, which lost 3 bases and 0 bases, there was a span of 8 bases. This CDR3 reads CASSFGRLNTEAFF. Written as DNA, the CDR3 is TGTGCCAGCAGTTTCGGACGGTTGAACACTGAAGCTTTCTTT.

The chain has TRBV18 and TRBJ2-1; D is possibly TRBD1 (6 bases). Trimming removed 2 bases from V and 6 bases from J, with 11 bases in between. CDR1 is KGHSH and CDR2 is LQKENI in the germline V gene. The CDR3 runs to 14 residues. The CDR3 is CASSPSGQLNEQFF. DNA of the CDR3: TGTGCCAGCTCACCATCCGGACAGCTCAATGAGCAGTTCTTC.

J is TRBJ2-2 and V is TRBV5-4; 8 bases match TRBD2. With V trimmed by 4 bases and J by 4 bases, 9 bases remained unmatched. Germline V gives CDR1 SGHNT, CDR2 YYREEE (reference sequence). The CDR3 is 16 residues long. CDR3 coding DNA: TGTGCCAGCAGCGCTGAGCGGGGGAAGCGCACCGGGGAGCTGTTTTTT. Its translation: CASSAERGKRTGELFF.

The chain uses TRBV9 and TRBJ2-3; tentative D call: TRBD2 (5 bases). Germline values: CDR1 SGDLS, CDR2 YYNGEE. The CDR3 has 16 residues. V lost 3 bases and J lost 4, with 18 bases in between. The CDR3 protein is CASSAYEFQAADTQYF. CDR3 DNA: TGTGCCAGCAGCGCCTACGAGTTCCAAGCGGCAGATACGCAGTATTTT.

The V and J genes are TRBV11-1 and TRBJ2-3, with 13 nucleotides matching TRBD2. Germline CDR1 is SGHAT and CDR2 is FQDESV (reference sequence). The length of the CDR3 is 16 residues. Trimming removed 5 bases from V and 6 bases from J; junction bases left unmatched: 8. This CDR3 is CASSPRTSGSFDTQYF. CDR3 in DNA: TGTGCCAGCAGCCCGCGGACTAGCGGGAGTTTCGATACGCAGTATTTT. The whole variable domain, filled in from reference TRBV11-1 and TRBJ2-3, reads EAEVAQSPRYKITEKSQAVAFWCDPISGHATLYWYRQILGQGPELLVQFQDESVVDDSQLPKDRFSAERLKGVDSTLKIQPAELGDSAMYLCASSPRTSGSFDTQYFGPGTRLTVL.

V usage is TRBV5-4 and J usage is TRBJ2-1; D is ambiguous. V lost 3 bases to trimming and J lost 0 bases, with 7 bases between them. The germline CDR1 and CDR2 sequences are SGHNT and YYREEE (reference sequence). CDR3 size: 14 residues. CDR3 amino acids: CASSSRDSYNEQFF. DNA of the CDR3: TGTGCCAGCAGCTCAAGGGACTCCTACAATGAGCAGTTCTTC.

The chain recombines TRBV7-9 with TRBJ2-7; 12 positions agree with TRBD2. The trim removed 5 bases at V and 6 bases at J, leaving 8 bases unmatched. The CDR3 consists of 15 residues. Germline V gives CDR1 SEHNR, CDR2 FQNEAQ (reference sequence). CDR3 DNA: TGTGCCAGCAGCCGACTAGCGGGAGATCGAGGCGAGCAGTACTTC. It specifies CASSRLAGDRGEQYF.

This chain links TRBV19 with TRBJ1-2, with a tentative D call TRBD1 (5 bases). The V gene's germline CDR1 is LNHDA and CDR2 SQIVND (reference sequence). The CDR3 runs 12 residues. V lost 6 bases and J lost 5, with 10 bases in between. CDR3 loop: CASSQNRYGYTF. The CDR3 nucleotides read TGTGCCAGTAGCCAAAACAGGTATGGCTACACCTTC. Drawing the rest from reference TRBV19 and TRBJ1-2, the complete variable domain is DGGITQSPKYLFRKEGQNVTLSCEQNLNHDAMYWYRQDPGQGLRLIYYSQIVNDFQKGDIAEGYSVSREKKESFPLTVTSAQKNPTAFYLCASSQNRYGYTFGSGTRLTVV.